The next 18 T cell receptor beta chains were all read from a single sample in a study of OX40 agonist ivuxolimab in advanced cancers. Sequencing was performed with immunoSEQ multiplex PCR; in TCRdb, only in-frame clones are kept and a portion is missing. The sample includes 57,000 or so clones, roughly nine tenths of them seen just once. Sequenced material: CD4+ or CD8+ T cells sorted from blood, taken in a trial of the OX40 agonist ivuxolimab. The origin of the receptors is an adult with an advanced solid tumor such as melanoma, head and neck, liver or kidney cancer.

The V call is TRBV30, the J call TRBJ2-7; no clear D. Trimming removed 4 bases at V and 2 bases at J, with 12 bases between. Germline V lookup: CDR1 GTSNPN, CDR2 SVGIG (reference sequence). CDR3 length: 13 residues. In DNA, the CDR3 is TGTGCCTGGACCCCAGTGAGTCCCTACGAGCAGTACTTC. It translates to CAWTPVSPYEQYF.

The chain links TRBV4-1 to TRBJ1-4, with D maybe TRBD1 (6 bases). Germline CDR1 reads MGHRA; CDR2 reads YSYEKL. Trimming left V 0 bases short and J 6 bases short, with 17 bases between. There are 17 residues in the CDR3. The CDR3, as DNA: TGCGCCAGCAGCCAAGATCTAATTTCCCCAGGGGATGAAAAACTGTTTTTT. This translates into CASSQDLISPGDEKLFF.

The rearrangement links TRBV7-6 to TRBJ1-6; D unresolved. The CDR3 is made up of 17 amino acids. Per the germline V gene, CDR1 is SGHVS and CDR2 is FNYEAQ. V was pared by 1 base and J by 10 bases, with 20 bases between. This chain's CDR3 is CASSLVVEGFVESPLHF. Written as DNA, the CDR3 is TGTGCCAGCAGCTTAGTCGTTGAAGGATTTGTGGAATCACCCCTCCACTTT.

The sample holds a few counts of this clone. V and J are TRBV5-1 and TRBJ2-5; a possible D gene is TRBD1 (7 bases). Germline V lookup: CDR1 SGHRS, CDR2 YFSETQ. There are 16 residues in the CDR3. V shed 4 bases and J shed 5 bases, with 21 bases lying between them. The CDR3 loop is CASSTGDFSSGETQYF. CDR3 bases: TGCGCCAGCAGCACAGGGGACTTTTCCTCGGGGGAGACCCAGTACTTC.

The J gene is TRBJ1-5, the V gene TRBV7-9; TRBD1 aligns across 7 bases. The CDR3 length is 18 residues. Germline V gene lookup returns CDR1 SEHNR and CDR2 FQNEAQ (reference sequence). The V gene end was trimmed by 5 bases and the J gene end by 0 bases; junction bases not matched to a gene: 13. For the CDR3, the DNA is TGTGCCAGCAGCGCCACCGGGACAGCCGCCGGTAGCAATCAGCCCCAGCATTTT. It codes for CASSATGTAAGSNQPQHF.

Written as DNA, the CDR3 is TGTGCCACCAGCAGAGATGCCAGGAACACTGAAGCTTTCTTT. Its protein is CATSRDARNTEAFF. The gene calls are TRBV15 and TRBJ1-1; D is undetermined. The V end was cut by 0 bases, the J end by 1 base, with 6 bases between. The CDR3 loop spans 14 amino acids. From germline, CDR1 is LNHNV and CDR2 YYDKDF (reference sequence).

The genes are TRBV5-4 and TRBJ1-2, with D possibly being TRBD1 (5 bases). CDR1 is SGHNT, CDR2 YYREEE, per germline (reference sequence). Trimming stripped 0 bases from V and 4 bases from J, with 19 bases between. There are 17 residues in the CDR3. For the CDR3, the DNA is TGTGCCAGCAGCTTGGGTGAGGGGTCCAGGGCCCTCTATGGCTACACCTTC. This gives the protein CASSLGEGSRALYGYTF.

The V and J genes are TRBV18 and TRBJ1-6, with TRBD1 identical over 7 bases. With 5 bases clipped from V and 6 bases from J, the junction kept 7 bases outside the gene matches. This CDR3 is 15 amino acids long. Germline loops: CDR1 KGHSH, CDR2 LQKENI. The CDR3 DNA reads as TGTGCCAGCTCATCGACAGGGCCCCTTAATTCACCCCTCCACTTT. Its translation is CASSSTGPLNSPLHF.

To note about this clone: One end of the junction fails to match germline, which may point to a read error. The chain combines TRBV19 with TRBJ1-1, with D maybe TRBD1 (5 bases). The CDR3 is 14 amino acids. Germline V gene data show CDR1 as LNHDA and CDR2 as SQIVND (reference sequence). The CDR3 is CASRIEGKFTEAFF. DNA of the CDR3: TGTGCCAGTAGGATAGAGGGGAAGTTCACTGAAGCTTTCTTT. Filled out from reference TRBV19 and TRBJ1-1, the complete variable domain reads DGGITQSPKYLFRKEGQNVTLSCEQNLNHDAMYWYRQDPGQGLRLIYYSQIVNDFQKGDIAEGYSVSREKKESFPLTVTSAQKNPTAFYLCASRIEGKFTEAFFGQGTRLTVV.

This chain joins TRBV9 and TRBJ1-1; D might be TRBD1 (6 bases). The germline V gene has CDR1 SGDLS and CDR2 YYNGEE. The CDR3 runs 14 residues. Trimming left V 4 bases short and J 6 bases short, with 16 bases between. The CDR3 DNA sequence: TGTGCCAGCAGCCTCCGGGACAAGGGGGCTGAAGCTTTCTTT. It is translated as CASSLRDKGAEAFF.

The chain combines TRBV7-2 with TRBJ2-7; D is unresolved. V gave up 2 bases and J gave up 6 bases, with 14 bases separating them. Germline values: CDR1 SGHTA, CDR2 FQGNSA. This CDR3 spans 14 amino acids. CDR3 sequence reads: CASSLYYGVREQYF. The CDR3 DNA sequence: TGTGCCAGCAGCTTATACTATGGGGTTCGCGAGCAGTACTTC.

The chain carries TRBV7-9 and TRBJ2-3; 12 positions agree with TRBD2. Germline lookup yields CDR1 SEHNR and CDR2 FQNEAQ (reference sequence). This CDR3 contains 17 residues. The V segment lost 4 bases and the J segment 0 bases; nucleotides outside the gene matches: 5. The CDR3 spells CASSSRTSGESTDTQYF. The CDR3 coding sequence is TGTGCCAGCAGCTCGAGGACTAGCGGGGAAAGCACAGATACGCAGTATTTT.

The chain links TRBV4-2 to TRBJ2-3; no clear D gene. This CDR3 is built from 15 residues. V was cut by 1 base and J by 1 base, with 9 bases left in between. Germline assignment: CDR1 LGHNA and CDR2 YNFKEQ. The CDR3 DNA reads TGTGCCAGCAGCCAAGCCCACCAGGGCACAGATACGCAGTATTTT. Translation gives CASSQAHQGTDTQYF.

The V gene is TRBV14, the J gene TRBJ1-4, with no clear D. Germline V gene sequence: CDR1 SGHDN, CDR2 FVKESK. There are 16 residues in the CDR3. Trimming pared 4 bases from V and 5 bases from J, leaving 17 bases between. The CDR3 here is CASSPRWVGVNEKLFF. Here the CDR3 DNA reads TGTGCCAGCAGCCCAAGATGGGTCGGGGTGAATGAAAAACTGTTTTTT. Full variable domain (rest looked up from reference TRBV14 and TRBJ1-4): EAGVTQFPSHSVIEKGQTVTLRCDPISGHDNLYWYRRVMGKEIKFLLHFVKESKQDESGMPNNRFLAERTGGTYSTLKVQPAELEDSGVYFCASSPRWVGVNEKLFFGSGTQLSVL.

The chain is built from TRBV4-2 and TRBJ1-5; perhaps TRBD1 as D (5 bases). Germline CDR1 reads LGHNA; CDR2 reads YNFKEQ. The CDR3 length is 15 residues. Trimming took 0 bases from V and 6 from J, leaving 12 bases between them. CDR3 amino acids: CASSQDPLGVQPQHF. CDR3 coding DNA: TGTGCCAGCAGCCAAGATCCTTTAGGGGTTCAGCCCCAGCATTTT.

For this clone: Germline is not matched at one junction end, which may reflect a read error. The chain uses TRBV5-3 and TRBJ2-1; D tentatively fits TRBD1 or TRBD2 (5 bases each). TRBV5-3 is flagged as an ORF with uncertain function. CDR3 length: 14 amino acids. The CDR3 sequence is CASSSSGTYGEQFF. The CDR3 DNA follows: TGTGCCAGCAGCTCCTCCGGGACCTACGGTGAGCAGTTCTTC.

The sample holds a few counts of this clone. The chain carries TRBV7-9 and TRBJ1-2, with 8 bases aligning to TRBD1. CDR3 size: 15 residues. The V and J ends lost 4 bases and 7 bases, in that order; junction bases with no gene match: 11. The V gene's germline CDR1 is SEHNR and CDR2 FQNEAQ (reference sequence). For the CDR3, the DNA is TGTGCCAGCAGCTCCCGGACAGGGAAGGACTCTGGCTACACCTTC. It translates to CASSSRTGKDSGYTF.

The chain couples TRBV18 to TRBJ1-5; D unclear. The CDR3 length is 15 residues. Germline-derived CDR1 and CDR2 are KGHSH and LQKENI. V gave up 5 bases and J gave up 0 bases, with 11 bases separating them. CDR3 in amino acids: CASSDAGYSNQPQHF. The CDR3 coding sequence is TGTGCCAGCTCAGACGCAGGCTATAGCAATCAGCCCCAGCATTTT.